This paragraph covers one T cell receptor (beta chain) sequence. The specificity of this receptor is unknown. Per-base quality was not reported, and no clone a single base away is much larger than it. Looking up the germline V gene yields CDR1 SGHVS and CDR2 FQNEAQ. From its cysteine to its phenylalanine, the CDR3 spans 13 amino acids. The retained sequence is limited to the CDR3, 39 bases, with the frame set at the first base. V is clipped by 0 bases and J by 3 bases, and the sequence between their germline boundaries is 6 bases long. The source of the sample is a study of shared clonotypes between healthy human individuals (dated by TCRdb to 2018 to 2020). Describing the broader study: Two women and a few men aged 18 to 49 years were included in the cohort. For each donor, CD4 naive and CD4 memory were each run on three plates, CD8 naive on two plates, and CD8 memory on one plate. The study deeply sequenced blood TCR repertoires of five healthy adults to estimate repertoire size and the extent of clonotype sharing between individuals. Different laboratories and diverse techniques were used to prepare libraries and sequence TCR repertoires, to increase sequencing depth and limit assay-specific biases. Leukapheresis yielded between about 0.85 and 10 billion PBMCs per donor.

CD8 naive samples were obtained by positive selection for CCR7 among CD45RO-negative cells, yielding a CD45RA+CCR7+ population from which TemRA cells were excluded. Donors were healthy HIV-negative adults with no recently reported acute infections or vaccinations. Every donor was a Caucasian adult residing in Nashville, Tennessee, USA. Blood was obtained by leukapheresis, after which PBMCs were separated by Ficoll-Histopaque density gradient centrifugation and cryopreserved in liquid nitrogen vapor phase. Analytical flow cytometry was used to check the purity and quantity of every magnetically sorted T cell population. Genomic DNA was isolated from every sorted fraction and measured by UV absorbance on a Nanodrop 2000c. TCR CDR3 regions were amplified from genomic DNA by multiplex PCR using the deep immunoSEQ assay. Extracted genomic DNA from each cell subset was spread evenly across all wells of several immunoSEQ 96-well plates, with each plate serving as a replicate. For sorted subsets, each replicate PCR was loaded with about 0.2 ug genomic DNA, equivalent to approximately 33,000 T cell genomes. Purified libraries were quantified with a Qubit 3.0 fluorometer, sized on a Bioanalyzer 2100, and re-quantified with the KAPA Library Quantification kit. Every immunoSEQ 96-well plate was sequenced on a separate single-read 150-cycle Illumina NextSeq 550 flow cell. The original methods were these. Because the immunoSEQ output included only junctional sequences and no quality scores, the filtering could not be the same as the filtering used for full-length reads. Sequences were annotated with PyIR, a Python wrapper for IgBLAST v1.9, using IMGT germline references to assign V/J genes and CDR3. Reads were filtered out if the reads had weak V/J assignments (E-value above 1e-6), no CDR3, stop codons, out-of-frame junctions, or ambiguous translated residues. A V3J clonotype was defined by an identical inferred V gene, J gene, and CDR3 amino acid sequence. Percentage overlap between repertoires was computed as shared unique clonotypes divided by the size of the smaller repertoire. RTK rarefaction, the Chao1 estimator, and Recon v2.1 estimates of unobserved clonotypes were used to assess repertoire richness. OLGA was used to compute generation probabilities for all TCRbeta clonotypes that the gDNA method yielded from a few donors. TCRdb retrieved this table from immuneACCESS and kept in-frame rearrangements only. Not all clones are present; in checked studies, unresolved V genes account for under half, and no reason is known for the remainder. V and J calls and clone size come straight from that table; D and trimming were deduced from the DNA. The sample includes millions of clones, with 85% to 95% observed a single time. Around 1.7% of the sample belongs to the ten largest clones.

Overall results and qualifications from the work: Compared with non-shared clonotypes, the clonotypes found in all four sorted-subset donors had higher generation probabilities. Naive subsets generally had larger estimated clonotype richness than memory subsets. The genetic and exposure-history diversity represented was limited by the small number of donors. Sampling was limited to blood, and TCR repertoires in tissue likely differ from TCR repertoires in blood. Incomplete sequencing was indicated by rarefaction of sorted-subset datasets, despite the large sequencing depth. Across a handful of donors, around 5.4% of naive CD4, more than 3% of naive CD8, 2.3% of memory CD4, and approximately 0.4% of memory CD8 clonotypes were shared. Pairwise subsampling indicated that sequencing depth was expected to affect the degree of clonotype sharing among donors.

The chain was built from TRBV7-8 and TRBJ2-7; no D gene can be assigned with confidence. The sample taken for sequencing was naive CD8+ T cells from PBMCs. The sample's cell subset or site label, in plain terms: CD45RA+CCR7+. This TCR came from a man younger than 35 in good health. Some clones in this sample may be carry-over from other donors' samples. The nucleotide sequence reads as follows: TGTGCCAGCAGCTTAGCGGGGATCTACGAGCAGTACTTC. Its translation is CASSLAGIYEQYF.